Listed here are 30 T cell receptor beta chains from one sample, sequenced in a study of blood T cells in healthy people across ages (dated by TCRdb to between 2014 and 2016). Library preparation was by 5' RACE. TCRdb lists the instrument as Illumina HiSeq 2500. A second PCR of roughly 7 to 11 cycles was run with a J-beta primer mix and a sample-barcoded 5' primer. TCRdb trimmed public reads at Q25 via fastp, called clones via MiXCR and kept in-frame beta chains. Records with the same CDR3 protein are collapsed into one entry carrying the most frequent genes and DNA. Within this sample are about 970,000 distinct CDR3 sequences, with about 51% of them counted one time only. Of the sample, about a fifth is held by the ten largest clones. Sequenced material: blood. The receptor set was obtained from an older woman in good health.

The chain is built from TRBV2 and TRBJ2-5; unclear D gene. The germline V and J ends were trimmed by 2 bases and 5 bases, with 9 bases remaining between them. The germline CDR1 and CDR2 sequences are SNHLY and FYNNEI. This CDR3 contains 13 residues. DNA of the CDR3: TGTGCCAGCAGTGAACGGCTGCTGGAGACCCAGTACTTC. Its protein is CASSERLLETQYF. Filled out from reference TRBV2 and TRBJ2-5, the complete variable domain reads EPEVTQTPSHQVTQMGQEVILRCVPISNHLYFYWYRQILGQKVEFLVSFYNNEISEKSEIFDDQFSVERPDGSNFTLKIRSTKLEDSAMYFCASSERLLETQYFGPGTRLLVL.

This chain joins TRBV20-1 and TRBJ2-5; D is unresolved. The ends were cut back, 8 bases at V and 11 bases at J, with 18 bases in the middle. Germline V gives CDR1 DFQATT, CDR2 SNEGSKA (reference sequence). The CDR3 contains 11 residues. The CDR3 DNA reads TGCAGTTTCCGGAGAGTACATGAGCAGTACTTC. Its protein is CSFRRVHEQYF.

This clonotype was seen only once. The V call is TRBV6-1, the J call TRBJ2-5; 8 bases match TRBD2. This CDR3 comprises 15 residues. Germline CDR1 MNHNS, CDR2 SASEGT. Germline trimming cut 4 bases from V and 3 bases from J; bases unmatched to any gene: 7. The CDR3 DNA follows: TGTGCCAGCAGTGGTAGCGGGATTGGAAAAGAGACCCAGTACTTC. Translating it yields CASSGSGIGKETQYF.

The chain couples TRBV6-5 to TRBJ2-7; D tentatively fits TRBD1 or TRBD2 (6 bases each). This CDR3 comprises 15 residues. Per the germline V gene, CDR1 is MNHEY and CDR2 is SVGAGI. V was cut by 6 bases and J by 5 bases, with 20 bases left in between. The DNA of the CDR3 is TGTGCCAGCAGAACGGGTTGGGGGGCGGTCAACGAGCAGTACTTC. Its translation: CASRTGWGAVNEQYF.

The rearrangement joins TRBV27 to TRBJ2-7, with D hard to call. Germline assignment: CDR1 MNHEY and CDR2 SMNVEV (reference sequence). The V and J ends lost 4 bases and 0 bases respectively, with 16 bases between them. The CDR3 spans 16 residues. CDR3 bases: TGTGCCAGCAGTTCCCCCGCCGGCTCCAGCTCCTACGAGCAGTACTTC. Translated: CASSSPAGSSSYEQYF.

This clonotype has only a few counts. The chain carries TRBV5-8 and TRBJ2-4; 9 bases map to TRBD2. V was pared by 1 base and J by 4 bases, with 0 bases of the junction left unmatched. Germline CDR1 SGHTS, CDR2 YDEGEE. There are 14 residues in the CDR3. This chain's CDR3 is CASSLLAGKNIQYF. For the CDR3, the DNA is TGTGCCAGCAGCTTGCTAGCGGGAAAAAACATTCAGTACTTC.

The chain carries TRBV11-2 and TRBJ2-5; tentative D call: TRBD1 (5 bases). The CDR3 runs 17 residues. CDR1 and CDR2 from the germline V gene are SGHAT and FQNNGV. Trimming took off 3 bases at V and 0 bases at J, with 17 bases between the two ends. CDR3 region: CASSFRSRVEYQETQYF. The CDR3 DNA follows: TGTGCCAGCAGCTTTAGATCCAGGGTAGAGTACCAAGAGACCCAGTACTTC.

The chain recombines TRBV6-5 with TRBJ2-1; 7 bases agree with TRBD1. V shed 4 bases and J 5 bases; nucleotides not matched to a gene: 8. The germline CDR1 and CDR2 sequences are MNHEY and SVGAGI. There are 15 residues in the CDR3. DNA of the CDR3: TGTGCCAGCAGTTGCTATCGGGGACAGAACAATGAGCAGTTCTTC. Its translation is CASSCYRGQNNEQFF.

This chain connects TRBV18 to TRBJ2-1; 9 nucleotides line up with TRBD2. This CDR3 has 16 amino acids. After removal of 0 bases from V and 2 bases from J, the junction contained 2 bases not matched to a gene. Germline values: CDR1 KGHSH, CDR2 LQKENI. The chain's CDR3 is CASSPPGTSTYNEQFF. Here the CDR3 DNA reads TGTGCCAGCTCACCACCGGGGACTAGCACCTACAATGAGCAGTTCTTC.

This clonotype was counted only a few times. The V gene is TRBV7-7, the J gene TRBJ2-7; weak D call: TRBD2 (6 bases). This CDR3 is built from 13 residues. Between the trimmed V and J ends, which lost 5 bases and 2 bases, there was a span of 10 bases. Germline V gene data show CDR1 as SSHAT and CDR2 as FNYEAQ (reference sequence). The CDR3 nucleotides read TGTGCCAGCAGCCCGGGACTGCCCTACGAGCAGTACTTC. Encoded protein: CASSPGLPYEQYF.

The V call is TRBV2, the J call TRBJ2-3; 9 bases align to TRBD2. The CDR3 totals 16 residues. The germline gives CDR1 SNHLY, CDR2 FYNNEI. V dropped 2 bases and J dropped 3; count of bases not matched to a gene: 6. The CDR3 DNA follows: TGTGCCAGCAGTGAACTGGTTACTAGCGGGACAGATACGCAGTATTTT. It specifies CASSELVTSGTDTQYF.

This chain connects TRBV4-3 to TRBJ2-5; D unresolved. The CDR3 extends over 16 amino acids. V was clipped by 1 base and J by 2 bases, with 14 bases between them. Germline V gene data show CDR1 as LGHNA and CDR2 as YSLEER. In DNA, the CDR3 is TGCGCCAGCAGCCAAGGTGTAAGAGTCGGGCAAGAGACCCAGTACTTC. Its translation: CASSQGVRVGQETQYF.

The rearrangement links TRBV4-1 to TRBJ2-7; 7 bases match TRBD1. From germline, CDR1 is MGHRA and CDR2 YSYEKL. The CDR3 has 15 amino acids. Unmatched junction bases numbered 8, after V lost 3 bases and J lost 3 bases. The CDR3 sequence is CASSQEGTANYEQYF. The CDR3 DNA sequence: TGCGCCAGCAGCCAGGAAGGGACAGCGAACTACGAGCAGTACTTC.

The chain employs TRBV12-5 and TRBJ2-7; 8 positions agree with TRBD2. J gave up 5 bases and V 5 bases, and 23 bases lay outside the gene matches. Germline CDR1 and CDR2: LGHNT and FRNRAP. The CDR3 extends over 19 amino acids. The CDR3 sequence is CASGPIKGLAGPPFHEQYF. CDR3 DNA sequence: TGTGCTAGTGGTCCTATAAAGGGGCTAGCGGGCCCACCTTTCCACGAGCAGTACTTC.

This clonotype came up a few times. V usage is TRBV12-3 or TRBV12-4 and J usage is TRBJ2-1, with D maybe TRBD1 (5 bases). The CDR3 has 15 amino acids. The ends were cut back, 11 bases at V and 5 bases at J, with 22 bases in the middle. The CDR3 nucleotides read TGTGCCGTCAATTACAGGCCCCCGAGAAACAATGAGCAGTTCTTC. Protein product: CAVNYRPPRNNEQFF.

This clonotype was seen a few times. V and J are TRBV28 and TRBJ2-6; the D call may be TRBD1 or TRBD2 (5 bases each). The CDR3 extends over 18 amino acids. CDR1 and CDR2 (germline): MDHEN, SYDVKM. V lost 4 bases, J lost 0 bases, and 16 bases lay in between. DNA of the CDR3: TGTGCCAGCAGTTACCGGGGCCGAGGGCTCTCTGGGGCCAACGTCCTGACTTTC. The encoded protein is CASSYRGRGLSGANVLTF.

J is TRBJ2-3 and V is TRBV12-3 or TRBV12-4, with 10 bases that match TRBD2. There are 14 residues in the CDR3. V lost 6 bases, J lost 5 bases, and 5 bases stayed unmatched. Written as DNA, the CDR3 is TGTGCCAGCAGGCAAGCGGGAGGGCAAGATACGCAGTATTTT. This sequence encodes CASRQAGGQDTQYF.

This chain connects TRBV9 to TRBJ2-7; 8 nucleotides match TRBD2. The end of the DNA aligns better with TRBJ2-5, so the J call may be wrong. The germline CDR1 and CDR2 sequences are SGDLS and YYNGEE. The CDR3 contains 16 residues. CDR3 region: CASSVDGSGSRETQYF. The DNA for the CDR3 is TGTGCCAGCAGCGTAGATGGGAGCGGGAGCAGGGAGACCCAGTACTTC.

This chain connects TRBV24-1 to TRBJ2-4; TRBD1 matches 9 bases. The J call may be in error: the DNA end matches TRBJ2-7 better. The CDR3 runs to 13 residues. The germline gives CDR1 KGHDR, CDR2 SFDVKD. Here the CDR3 reads CATAGTGNREQYF. CDR3 sequence (DNA): TGTGCCACCGCCGGGACAGGGAATCGCGAGCAGTACTTC.

This clonotype was found a few times. The V gene is TRBV28, the J gene TRBJ2-7, with D possibly being TRBD1 (6 bases). Looked up from germline, CDR1 is MDHEN and CDR2 is SYDVKM. The CDR3 has 14 residues. V was trimmed by 3 bases and J by 2 bases, leaving 11 bases between them. This CDR3 is CASSFKGQAYEQYF. The CDR3 nucleotides are TGTGCCAGCAGTTTCAAGGGACAAGCCTACGAGCAGTACTTC.

This chain links TRBV20-1 with TRBJ1-1, with TRBD1 matching 7 bases. CDR3 length equals 16 residues. CDR1 and CDR2 from the germline V gene are DFQATT and SNEGSKA (reference sequence). V shed 3 bases and J 0 bases; nucleotides not matched to a gene: 10. The CDR3 region has the DNA TGCAGTGCTAGGTCAGGGGGGATGGCTTTGAACACTGAAGCTTTCTTT. This codes for CSARSGGMALNTEAFF.

This clonotype was found a few times. V gene TRBV5-1 combines with J gene TRBJ2-7, with 8 bases lining up with TRBD1. The germline V gene has CDR1 SGHRS and CDR2 YFSETQ. CDR3 length: 16 amino acids. After removal of 0 bases from V and 2 bases from J, the junction contained 7 bases not matched to a gene. CDR3 sequence (DNA): TGCGCCAGCAGCTTGGCCGGCGGGACAGGAACCTACGAGCAGTACTTC. This codes for CASSLAGGTGTYEQYF.

This clonotype showed up just a few times. The rearrangement joins TRBV10-3 to TRBJ2-3; D gene unclear. The V end lost 8 bases, the J end lost 2 bases, and 26 bases lay between the germline ends. From germline, CDR1 is ENHRY and CDR2 SYGVKD. CDR3 length: 18 residues. CDR3 sequence reads: CAIGRVDMRRILTDTQYF. The CDR3 nucleotides read TGTGCCATCGGTCGCGTTGATATGAGGCGGATTCTCACAGATACGCAGTATTTT.

This sequence joins TRBV2 and TRBJ2-4; TRBD1 is a possible D gene (5 bases). The assigned J gene may be wrong: the sequence end matches TRBJ2-7 better. This CDR3 comprises 13 residues. CDR1 SNHLY and CDR2 FYNNEI come from the germline V gene. The CDR3 bases are TGTGCCAGCAAGGGGTTCGGGCGCTACGAGCAGTACTTC. Its translation: CASKGFGRYEQYF.

This clonotype was recorded at least ten times. This chain connects TRBV4-2 to TRBJ2-7; possibly TRBD2 for D (5 bases). V dropped 0 bases and J dropped 7 bases, with 22 bases sitting between them. Germline CDR1 and CDR2: LGHNA and YNFKEQ. This CDR3 is built from 17 residues. DNA for the CDR3: TGTGCCAGCAGCCAAGACCTATGGCGGGTCCCTGGCCTGGAGCAGTACTTC. Amino acid sequence: CASSQDLWRVPGLEQYF.

This clonotype was picked up a small number of times. The chain couples TRBV28 to TRBJ2-7; 8 positions match TRBD2. Germline CDR1 reads MDHEN; CDR2 reads SYDVKM. The CDR3 length is 14 residues. Losses at the gene ends were 5 bases for V and 4 bases for J; bases not matched to a gene: 7. CDR3 DNA sequence: TGTGCCAGCAGTGCAAGCGGGAGTGAGTACGAGCAGTACTTC. It is translated as CASSASGSEYEQYF.

The chain carries TRBV7-9 and TRBJ1-4; a possible D gene is TRBD1 (6 bases). The V end lost 2 bases, the J end lost 7 bases, and 17 bases lay between the germline ends. Germline CDR1 is SEHNR and CDR2 is FQNEAQ (reference sequence). CDR3 length equals 16 residues. The chain's CDR3 is CASSLTGVKGGEKLFF. In DNA form, the CDR3 reads TGTGCCAGCAGCTTAACCGGCGTGAAGGGGGGTGAAAAACTGTTTTTT.

The chain carries TRBV28 and TRBJ1-1; D gene ambiguous. The CDR3 loop spans 15 amino acids. V lost 3 bases, J lost 0 bases, and 11 bases lay in between. Germline V CDR1 and CDR2: MDHEN, SYDVKM. The CDR3 DNA is TGTGCCAGCAGTTTCGCCGTAGGGTTGAACACTGAAGCTTTCTTT. It encodes CASSFAVGLNTEAFF.

In DNA form, the CDR3 reads TGTGCCACCAGCAGAGATTCCTCAGGCTACTACGAGCAGTACTTC. This translates into CATSRDSSGYYEQYF. This chain joins TRBV15 and TRBJ2-7; D gene unclear. This CDR3 is 15 amino acids long. Germline V gives CDR1 LNHNV, CDR2 YYDKDF (reference sequence). The V and J ends lost 0 bases and 3 bases respectively, with 12 bases between them.

The V and J genes are TRBV5-1 and TRBJ2-3; D remains ambiguous. V gave up 6 bases and J gave up 5 bases, with 16 bases separating them. The CDR3 consists of 14 residues. In germline, CDR1 is SGHRS, CDR2 YFSETQ. This chain's CDR3 is CASKGMEKKDTQYF. CDR3 sequence (DNA): TGCGCCAGCAAAGGGATGGAGAAAAAAGATACGCAGTATTTT.